This record looks at one T cell receptor beta chain sequence and its context. The sample comes from a study of patients and donors after allogeneic stem cell transplantation. The V gene end was trimmed by 4 bases and the J gene end by 9 bases; junction bases not matched to a gene: 7. This CDR3 is 16 amino acids long. TCRdb re-derived calls from the RT-PCR reads in MiXCR, one entry per CDR3 protein. The sample shows 800,000 to 1,000,000 distinct CDR3 sequences, around 17% of them seen only once. This clonotype originated in a human donor who was either an allogeneic HSCT recipient or a stem cell or donor lymphocyte infusion donor (not recorded which). It is not recorded whose cells these are; they may come from a transplant donor. The V gene is TRBV12-3 or TRBV12-4, the J gene TRBJ1-6, with 12 bases matching TRBD1. The sequencing sample was made of blood, either unsorted or a sorted T cell fraction (not recorded which). The CDR3 nucleotides are TGTGCCAGCAGTTCGCCCGGGACAGGGGGCTTTTCACCCCTCCACTTT. This encodes CASSSPGTGGFSPLHF.